The 26 T cell receptor beta chains listed next were all sequenced from one sample in a study of regulatory T cells in long-lasting Graves disease. CDR3-region Arm-PCR and iRepertoire HTBI primers produced the TCR beta libraries. TCRdb ran MiXCR on the multiplex PCR reads and lists one entry per CDR3 protein. The data hold some 370,000 distinct CDR3 sequences, with roughly 24% observed a single time. The time point was: persistent/refractory GD, antithyroid drugs over 5 years with positive TRAb. Construction of the TCR library relied on RNA isolated from PBMCs. The sequenced sample was peripheral blood mononuclear cells (PBMCs), obtained when the disease was refractory, from a patient treated with antithyroid drugs. The receptors here all came from a woman between 40 and 50 years old with Graves disease.

This clonotype has just one count. A far larger clone is one base from this, pointing to a likely read error. It is likely a read error, because the conserved phenylalanine at the end of the CDR3 is missing. The rearrangement links TRBV2 to TRBJ1-1; no clear D. Germline loops: CDR1 SNHLY, CDR2 FYNNEI. The CDR3 runs to 13 residues. V was cut by 5 bases and J by 1 base, with 8 bases left in between. CDR3 protein: CASSPVTNTEAFL. The CDR3 coding sequence is TGTGCCAGCAGTCCCGTAACGAACACTGAAGCTTTCCTT.

The chain has TRBV10-1 and TRBJ2-2; D remains ambiguous. Per the germline V gene, CDR1 is WNHNN and CDR2 is SYGVQD (reference sequence). Trimming left V 6 bases short and J 1 base short, with 12 bases between. The length of the CDR3 is 15 residues. DNA for the CDR3: TGCGCCAGCAGCCCGGGCGGTCTGAACACCGGGGAGCTGTTTTTT. Its protein is CASSPGGLNTGELFF.

V is TRBV28 and J is TRBJ2-1, with 7 bases identical to TRBD1. Germline lookup yields CDR1 MDHEN and CDR2 SYDVKM. The CDR3 totals 15 residues. The V and J ends lost 8 bases and 0 bases, in that order; junction bases with no gene match: 7. CDR3 bases: TGTGCCAGCTCGCCGACAGGGAGCTCCTACAATGAGCAGTTCTTC. Translating gives CASSPTGSSYNEQFF.

This clonotype was picked up a small number of times. The chain uses TRBV28 and TRBJ1-2; D is possibly TRBD1 (5 bases). With 3 bases removed from V and 3 bases from J, the gap between germline ends came to 14 bases. The CDR3 spans 15 residues. The V gene's germline CDR1 is MDHEN and CDR2 SYDVKM. This CDR3 is CASSFRPRGYYGYTF. The CDR3 DNA is TGTGCCAGCAGTTTTAGACCGAGGGGTTACTATGGCTACACCTTC.

The chain employs TRBV30 and TRBJ2-3, with D unclear. The CDR3 contains 11 residues. The germline V and J ends were trimmed by 6 bases and 0 bases, with 4 bases remaining between them. Germline lookup yields CDR1 GTSNPN and CDR2 SVGIG (reference sequence). CDR3 nucleotides: TGTGCCTGTGCTAGCACAGATACGCAGTATTTT. Amino acids: CACASTDTQYF.

This clonotype was counted at least ten times. The chain is built from TRBV29-1 and TRBJ1-2; D not certain. Germline V CDR1 and CDR2: SQVTM, ANQGSEA. V was shortened by 4 bases and J by 6 bases, with 15 bases between the two germline ends. This CDR3 is built from 13 residues. The CDR3 sequence is CSVVPQLGDGYTF. The CDR3 coding sequence is TGCAGCGTTGTCCCACAACTTGGAGATGGCTACACCTTC.

The genes are TRBV20-1 and TRBJ2-1; 7 nucleotides agree with TRBD1. V trimming: 4 bases; J trimming: 3 bases; junction bases outside the gene matches: 6. The germline CDR1 and CDR2 sequences are DFQATT and SNEGSKA (reference sequence). The CDR3 has 14 amino acids. The CDR3 here is CSATQTGVYNEQFF. The CDR3 DNA reads as TGCAGTGCTACCCAAACAGGGGTCTACAATGAGCAGTTCTTC.

The V call is TRBV7-8, the J call TRBJ2-5; TRBD2 is a possible D gene (7 bases). The germline V and J ends were trimmed by 1 base and 4 bases, with 13 bases remaining between them. The CDR3 contains 15 residues. Germline V CDR1 and CDR2: SGHVS, FQNEAQ. CDR3 DNA: TGTGCCAGCAGCTTAGAGGGGGGAGGGCGAGAGACCCAGTACTTC. This gives the protein CASSLEGGGRETQYF. Using reference TRBV7-8 and TRBJ2-5 for the parts outside the CDR3, the full variable domain is GAGVSQSPRYKVAKRGQDVALRCDPISGHVSLFWYQQALGQGPEFLTYFQNEAQLDKSGLPSDRFFAERPEGSVSTLKIQRTQQEDSAVYLCASSLEGGGRETQYFGPGTRLLVL.

The table lists this clonotype with many counts. V gene TRBV11-2 combines with J gene TRBJ2-5, with D tentatively TRBD2 (6 bases). CDR3 length equals 14 residues. Trimming removed 2 bases from V and 4 bases from J, with 11 bases in between. Per germline, CDR1 SGHAT and CDR2 FQNNGV. As DNA, the CDR3 is TGTGCCAGCAGCTTAATGGCGGGACGAGAGACCCAGTACTTC. This translates into CASSLMAGRETQYF.

The genes are TRBV27 and TRBJ2-3, with 8 bases lining up with TRBD2. The CDR3 has 15 amino acids. V shed 4 bases and J 6 bases; nucleotides not matched to a gene: 9. CDR1 and CDR2 (germline): MNHEY, SMNVEV (reference sequence). As DNA, the CDR3 is TGTGCCAGCAGTTACGGGGCGGGAGGAGTGGATACGCAGTATTTT. The encoded protein is CASSYGAGGVDTQYF.

This chain joins TRBV25-1 and TRBJ2-3; 9 bases match TRBD2. Trimming cost V 3 bases and J 4 bases; bases outside gene matches: 5. Germline V CDR1 and CDR2: MGHDK, SYGVNS. This CDR3 is 15 amino acids long. As DNA, the CDR3 is TGTGCCAGCAGTGACAAGCGGGAGGAGGCAGATACGCAGTATTTT. Protein sequence: CASSDKREEADTQYF.

The chain carries TRBV6-1 and TRBJ2-5, with D possibly TRBD2 on 5 matching bases. The CDR3 consists of 16 residues. Between the trimmed V and J ends, which lost 6 bases and 4 bases, there was a span of 21 bases. Per the germline V gene, CDR1 is MNHNS and CDR2 is SASEGT. The CDR3 DNA follows: TGTGCCAGCAGCGACGATCAGAGGACTTGGAGAGAGACCCAGTACTTC. Translating it yields CASSDDQRTWRETQYF.

A few counts support this clonotype. J is TRBJ1-1 and V is TRBV27; TRBD1 aligns across 7 bases. This CDR3 spans 15 amino acids. Trimming removed 6 bases from V and 0 bases from J; junction bases left unmatched: 7. From germline, CDR1 is MNHEY and CDR2 SMNVEV (reference sequence). CDR3 in DNA: TGTGCCAGCAGCCCCCTACAGGGGATGAACACTGAAGCTTTCTTT. Amino acids: CASSPLQGMNTEAFF.

This clonotype has just a few counts. The chain combines TRBV20-1 with TRBJ2-1; possible D gene TRBD1, 5 bases. Germline CDR1 and CDR2: DFQATT and SNEGSKA (reference sequence). The V gene lost 3 bases and the J gene lost 7 bases, with 13 bases spanning the gap. The CDR3 extends over 13 amino acids. The CDR3 DNA reads TGCAGTGCTAGGCAGGGCGCCACGAATGAGCAGTTCTTC. Its protein is CSARQGATNEQFF.

Ten or more counts support this clonotype. The chain has TRBV27 and TRBJ2-2; perhaps TRBD2 as D (5 bases). The CDR3 loop spans 17 amino acids. The V end was cut by 4 bases, the J end by 1 base, with 16 bases between. The germline CDR1 and CDR2 sequences are MNHEY and SMNVEV (reference sequence). The CDR3 here is CASSYDYWRLNTGELFF. The CDR3 bases are TGTGCCAGCAGTTATGACTACTGGCGGTTGAACACCGGGGAGCTGTTTTTT.

The chain is built from TRBV2 and TRBJ2-4; D perhaps matches TRBD2 (6 bases). Germline lookup yields CDR1 SNHLY and CDR2 FYNNEI. The CDR3 loop spans 17 amino acids. Trimming removed 6 bases from V and 0 bases from J, with 18 bases in between. CDR3 amino acids: CASSLGRLGVAKNIQYF. CDR3 bases: TGTGCCAGCAGCTTGGGGCGACTAGGAGTAGCCAAAAACATTCAGTACTTC.

This sequence joins TRBV29-1 and TRBJ2-5; 9 positions match TRBD1. There are 14 residues in the CDR3. The germline CDR1 and CDR2 sequences are SQVTM and ANQGSEA. J was trimmed by 5 bases and V by 7 bases; bases with no gene match: 11. For the CDR3, the DNA is TGCAGCGCCGAGGGACAGGGTGGAGGGGAGACCCAGTACTTC. It specifies CSAEGQGGGETQYF.

The gene calls are TRBV7-6 and TRBJ2-3, with D unresolved. CDR3 length: 15 residues. From germline, CDR1 is SGHVS and CDR2 FNYEAQ. V lost 5 bases to trimming and J lost 2 bases, with 14 bases between them. The CDR3 loop reads CASSGLVYNTDTQYF. CDR3 in DNA: TGTGCCAGCAGCGGCCTGGTCTACAACACAGATACGCAGTATTTT. Filled out from reference TRBV7-6 and TRBJ2-3, the complete variable domain reads GAGVSQSPRYKVTKRGQDVALRCDPISGHVSLYWYRQALGQGPEFLTYFNYEAQQDKSGLPNDRFSAERPEGSISTLTIQRTEQRDSAMYRCASSGLVYNTDTQYFGPGTRLTVL.

V is TRBV5-1 and J is TRBJ2-1; 10 positions match TRBD2. The CDR3 has 15 residues. J was trimmed by 8 bases and V by 4 bases; bases with no gene match: 9. Per germline, CDR1 SGHRS and CDR2 YFSETQ. The CDR3, as DNA: TGCGCCAGCAGCCCGGGACTAGCGATAATCCATGAGCAGTTCTTC. This codes for CASSPGLAIIHEQFF.

This clonotype was recorded at least ten times. The rearrangement joins TRBV7-9 to TRBJ2-7; 8 positions match TRBD2. Germline loops: CDR1 SEHNR, CDR2 FQNEAQ (reference sequence). Germline trimming cut 3 bases from V and 5 bases from J; bases unmatched to any gene: 9. There are 15 residues in the CDR3. The CDR3 nucleotides are TGTGCCAGCAGCTTGGGAGGACTAGCTTTCAACGAGCAGTACTTC. Its protein product is CASSLGGLAFNEQYF.

This clonotype was recorded many times. This rearrangement joins TRBV20-1 to TRBJ2-5; a possible D gene is TRBD2 (5 bases). The length of the CDR3 is 14 residues. V lost 7 bases, J lost 1 base, and 16 bases lay in between. Germline lookup yields CDR1 DFQATT and CDR2 SNEGSKA (reference sequence). As DNA, the CDR3 is TGCAGTGATCTGGGCGGGCTCCCCCAAGAGACCCAGTACTTC. It codes for CSDLGGLPQETQYF.

This clonotype was counted between two and nine times. The V call is TRBV28, the J call TRBJ1-6; TRBD1 agrees at 9 bases. CDR3 length: 17 amino acids. Trimming cost V 6 bases and J 0 bases; bases outside gene matches: 6. Germline V gives CDR1 MDHEN, CDR2 SYDVKM. The CDR3 DNA reads as TGTGCCAGCAGAAGTAGACAGGGGGGCTCCTATAATTCACCCCTCCACTTT. Residues: CASRSRQGGSYNSPLHF.

This clonotype has a handful of counts. The chain employs TRBV29-1 and TRBJ2-3; 12 bases line up with TRBD2. Germline CDR1 and CDR2: SQVTM and ANQGSEA. V trimming: 4 bases; J trimming: 2 bases; junction bases outside the gene matches: 4. The CDR3 consists of 15 residues. This CDR3 is CSVAPSGGDTDTQYF. The CDR3 DNA follows: TGCAGCGTTGCCCCTAGCGGGGGGGACACAGATACGCAGTATTTT.

A few counts support this clonotype. The rearrangement links TRBV7-3 to TRBJ2-1, with TRBD2 matching over 7 bases. The V gene's germline CDR1 is SGHTA and CDR2 FQGTGA. The junction had 4 bases not matched to a gene; V was cut back by 1 base and J by 10 bases. The CDR3 is 13 residues long. The DNA for the CDR3 is TGTGCCAGCAGCTTAATTGCGGGAGTGGAGCAGTTCTTC. Its protein product is CASSLIAGVEQFF.

This clonotype was found many times. The genes are TRBV3-1 and TRBJ2-7; the D gene is possibly TRBD2 (6 bases). Trimming removed 1 base from V and 2 bases from J, with 15 bases in between. The length of the CDR3 is 16 residues. CDR1 and CDR2 (germline): LGHDT, YNNKEL (reference sequence). The CDR3: CASSQGNGGPPYEQYF. CDR3 coding DNA: TGTGCCAGCAGCCAAGGAAACGGAGGGCCTCCCTACGAGCAGTACTTC.

The CDR3 DNA sequence: TGCGCCAGCAGCTCCGACTACGTCCCCTGGGAGACCCAGTACTTC. Translation gives CASSSDYVPWETQYF. The chain combines TRBV5-1 with TRBJ2-5, with D tentatively TRBD2 (5 bases). Germline V gene sequence: CDR1 SGHRS, CDR2 YFSETQ. The CDR3 is made up of 15 amino acids. The V gene lost 3 bases and the J gene lost 5 bases, with 17 bases spanning the gap.